This T cell receptor (beta chain) was retrieved from a study of molecular identifiers for immune sequencing clone quantification. About the study: Naive CD8 cell RNA, from around 20,000 or 99,000 cells, was split five ways in replicates, with four sequenced. Study-level findings and limits: Effector cells kept over 98% of their molecules in clones above 20 RNA copies, while naive cells kept under 1% there.

Sorting selected naive CD8 T cells with a CD8+CD4-CCR7+CD45RA+ phenotype. In preparing bulk TCR libraries, previously described methods and listed TCR primers were used. TCRdb passed the PCR reads through MiXCR, listing each CDR3 protein once. This repertoire shows about 640,000 distinct CDR3 sequences, approximately 20% found once; its top ten account for 0.7% to 1%. This clonotype was detected only a few times. Its antigen remains unidentified. CDR3 length: 18 amino acids. The ends lost 4 bases at V and 0 bases at J; junction bases unmatched: 12. The clonotype was recovered from a human donor in good health. Some libraries in this study had Jurkat cell RNA spiked in. The chain joins TRBV12-3 or TRBV12-4 to TRBJ2-3; 8 nucleotides align to TRBD1. Sequencing was done on a sample of naive CD8+ T cells from blood, with Jurkat cell RNA spiked in. Stated subset: FACS-sorted CD8+CD4-CCR7+CD45RA+ naive T cells. The CDR3: CASSYPPGQGASTDTQYF. DNA of the CDR3: TGTGCCAGCAGTTACCCCCCCGGACAGGGTGCTAGCACAGATACGCAGTATTTT.